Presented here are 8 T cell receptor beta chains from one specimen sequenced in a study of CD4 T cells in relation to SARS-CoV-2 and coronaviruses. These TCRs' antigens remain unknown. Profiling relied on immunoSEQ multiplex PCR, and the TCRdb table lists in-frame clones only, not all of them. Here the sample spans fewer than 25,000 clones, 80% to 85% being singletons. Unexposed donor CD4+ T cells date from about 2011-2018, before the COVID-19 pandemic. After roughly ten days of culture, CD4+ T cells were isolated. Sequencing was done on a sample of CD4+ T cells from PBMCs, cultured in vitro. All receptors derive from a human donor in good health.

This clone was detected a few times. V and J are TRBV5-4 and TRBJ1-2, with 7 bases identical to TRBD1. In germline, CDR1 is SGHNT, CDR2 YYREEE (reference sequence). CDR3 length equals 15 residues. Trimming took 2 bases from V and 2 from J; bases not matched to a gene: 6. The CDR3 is CASSFTPGQNYGYTF. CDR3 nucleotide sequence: TGTGCCAGCAGCTTCACCCCGGGACAGAACTATGGCTACACCTTC.

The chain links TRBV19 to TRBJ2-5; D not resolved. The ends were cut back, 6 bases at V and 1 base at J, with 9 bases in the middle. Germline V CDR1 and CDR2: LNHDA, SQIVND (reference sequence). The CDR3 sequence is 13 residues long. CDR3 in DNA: TGTGCCAGTAGATCCGACACCCAAGAGACCCAGTACTTC. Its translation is CASRSDTQETQYF.

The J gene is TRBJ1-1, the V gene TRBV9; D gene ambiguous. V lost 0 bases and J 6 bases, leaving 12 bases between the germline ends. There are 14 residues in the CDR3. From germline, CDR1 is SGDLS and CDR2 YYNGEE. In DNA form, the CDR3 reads TGTGCCAGCAGCGTAGTACCCTCGGAGGCTGAAGCTTTCTTT. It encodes CASSVVPSEAEAFF.

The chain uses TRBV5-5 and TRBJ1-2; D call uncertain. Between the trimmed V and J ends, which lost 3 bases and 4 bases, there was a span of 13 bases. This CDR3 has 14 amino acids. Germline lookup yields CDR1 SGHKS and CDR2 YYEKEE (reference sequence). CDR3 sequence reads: CASSSAGPLYGYTF. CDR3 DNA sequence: TGTGCCAGCAGCTCCGCCGGGCCGCTCTATGGCTACACCTTC. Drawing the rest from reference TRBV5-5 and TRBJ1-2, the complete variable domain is DAGVTQSPTHLIKTRGQQVTLRCSPISGHKSVSWYQQVLGQGPQFIFQYYEKEERGRGNFPDRFSARQFPNYSSELNVNALLLGDSALYLCASSSAGPLYGYTFGSGTRLTVV.

The CDR3 spells CASSQEGGTATDTQYF. CDR3 in DNA: TGCGCCAGCAGCCAAGAGGGTGGGACAGCCACAGATACGCAGTATTTT. The V and J genes are TRBV4-3 and TRBJ2-3; TRBD1 matches 7 bases. The CDR3 totals 16 residues. Germline V gene lookup returns CDR1 LGHNA and CDR2 YSLEER. V shed 0 bases, J shed 2 bases, and the junction held 5 bases outside the gene matches.

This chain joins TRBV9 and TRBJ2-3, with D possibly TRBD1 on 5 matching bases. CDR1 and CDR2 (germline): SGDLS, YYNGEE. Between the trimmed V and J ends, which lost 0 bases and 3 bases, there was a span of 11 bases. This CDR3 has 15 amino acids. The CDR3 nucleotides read TGTGCCAGCAGCGTAGCAGGGTTCTTAACAGATACGCAGTATTTT. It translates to CASSVAGFLTDTQYF.

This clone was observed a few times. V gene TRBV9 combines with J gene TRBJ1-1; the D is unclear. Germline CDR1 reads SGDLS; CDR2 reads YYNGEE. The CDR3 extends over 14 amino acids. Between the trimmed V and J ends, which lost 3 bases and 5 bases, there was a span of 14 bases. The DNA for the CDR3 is TGTGCCAGCAGCGCGAACGTAAGACGAACTGAAGCTTTCTTT. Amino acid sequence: CASSANVRRTEAFF.

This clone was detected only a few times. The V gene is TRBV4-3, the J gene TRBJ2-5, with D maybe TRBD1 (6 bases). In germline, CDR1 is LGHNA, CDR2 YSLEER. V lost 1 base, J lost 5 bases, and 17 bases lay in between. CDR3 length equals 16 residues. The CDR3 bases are TGCGCCAGCAGCCAAGGGGGCACAGGGTTCCAGGAGACCCAGTACTTC. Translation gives CASSQGGTGFQETQYF.